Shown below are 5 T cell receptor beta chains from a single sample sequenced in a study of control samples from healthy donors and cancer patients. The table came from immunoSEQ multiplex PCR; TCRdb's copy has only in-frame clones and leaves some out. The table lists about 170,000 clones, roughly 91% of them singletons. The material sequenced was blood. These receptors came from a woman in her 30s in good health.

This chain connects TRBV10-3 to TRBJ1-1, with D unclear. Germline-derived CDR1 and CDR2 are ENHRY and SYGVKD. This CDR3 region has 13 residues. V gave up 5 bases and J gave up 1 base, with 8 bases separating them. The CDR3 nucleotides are TGTGCCATCAGTCCAGACCCGAACACTGAAGCTTTCTTT. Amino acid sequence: CAISPDPNTEAFF.

The CDR3 here is CASSFLGNSPLHF. The CDR3 region has the DNA TGTGCCAGCAGTTTCCTCGGGAATTCACCCCTCCACTTT. V gene TRBV12-3 or TRBV12-4 combines with J gene TRBJ1-6; D is unresolved. The CDR3 is 13 residues long. V was trimmed by 3 bases and J by 7 bases, leaving 7 bases between them.

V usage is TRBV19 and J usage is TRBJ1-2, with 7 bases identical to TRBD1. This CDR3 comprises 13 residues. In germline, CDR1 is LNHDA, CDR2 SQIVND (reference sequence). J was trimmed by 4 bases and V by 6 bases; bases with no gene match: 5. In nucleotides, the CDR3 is TGTGCCAGTAGACAGGGGAAGGGCTATGGCTACACCTTC. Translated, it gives CASRQGKGYGYTF.

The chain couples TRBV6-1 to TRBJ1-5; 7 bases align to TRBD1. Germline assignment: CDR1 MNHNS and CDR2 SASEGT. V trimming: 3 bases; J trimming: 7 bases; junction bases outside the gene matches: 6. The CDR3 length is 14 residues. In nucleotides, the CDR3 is TGTGCCAGCAGTGAGGCAGGGGGGGCGCAGCCCCAGCATTTT. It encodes CASSEAGGAQPQHF.

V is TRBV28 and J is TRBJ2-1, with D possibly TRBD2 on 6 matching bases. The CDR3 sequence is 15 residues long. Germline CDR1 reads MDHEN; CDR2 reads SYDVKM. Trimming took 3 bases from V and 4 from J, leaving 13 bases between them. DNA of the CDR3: TGTGCCAGCAGTTTGGGGTATAGCGGATACAATGAGCAGTTCTTC. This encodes CASSLGYSGYNEQFF.